A single sample is the source of the 30 T cell receptor beta chains below, sequenced in a study of blood T cell repertoires in COVID-19. Clones were read by immunoSEQ multiplex PCR, and TCRdb kept only the in-frame ones, dropping some. This sample has about 75,000 clones; approximately 90% occur once, and the top ten carry roughly 7%. Sample: peripheral blood. These receptors were taken from a woman in her 50s with acute or convalescent COVID-19.

V is TRBV18 and J is TRBJ1-4; the D is unclear. The CDR3 consists of 13 residues. Trimming stripped 3 bases from V and 6 bases from J, with 8 bases between. Looked up from germline, CDR1 is KGHSH and CDR2 is LQKENI. This CDR3 reads CASSPRRDEKLFF. CDR3 DNA: TGTGCCAGCTCACCTCGCCGGGATGAAAAACTGTTTTTT.

In its sample, this clone was seen once. The chain recombines TRBV7-3 with TRBJ2-1; D is possibly TRBD2 (6 bases). Trimming left V 5 bases short and J 4 bases short, with 12 bases between. The length of the CDR3 is 14 residues. Germline CDR1 reads SGHTA; CDR2 reads FQGTGA. As DNA, the CDR3 is TGTGCCAGCAGCGGCGCGGGGCCGTACAATGAGCAGTTCTTC. Translated: CASSGAGPYNEQFF.

Only one count was recorded for this clone. The genes are TRBV5-5 and TRBJ2-7; D not certain. Germline values: CDR1 SGHKS, CDR2 YYEKEE (reference sequence). Trimming pared 1 base from V and 4 bases from J, leaving 6 bases between. This CDR3 contains 12 residues. Here the CDR3 reads CASSLWAYEQYF. CDR3 sequence (DNA): TGTGCCAGCAGCTTGTGGGCTTACGAGCAGTACTTC.

V usage is TRBV11-2 and J usage is TRBJ2-7; 8 bases align to TRBD1. The CDR3 is 15 amino acids. Germline CDR1 and CDR2: SGHAT and FQNNGV. V shed 4 bases, J shed 3 bases, and the junction held 8 bases outside the gene matches. The CDR3 spells CASSSTTGAHYEQYF. CDR3 nucleotide sequence: TGTGCCAGCAGCTCCACGACAGGGGCTCACTACGAGCAGTACTTC.

The V call is TRBV19, the J call TRBJ1-1; 9 bases are a match to TRBD1. The CDR3 covers 16 residues. Germline trimming cut 5 bases from V and 1 base from J; bases unmatched to any gene: 8. Looked up from germline, CDR1 is LNHDA and CDR2 is SQIVND (reference sequence). The CDR3 sequence is CASSLRQGVRNTEAFF. The DNA of the CDR3 is TGTGCCAGTAGTCTTCGACAGGGGGTGCGGAACACTGAAGCTTTCTTT.

The chain couples TRBV6-1 to TRBJ1-2; 9 bases map to TRBD1. This CDR3 contains 14 residues. CDR1 and CDR2 from the germline V gene are MNHNS and SASEGT. V was pared by 2 bases and J by 8 bases, with 6 bases of the junction left unmatched. The chain's CDR3 is CASSERGTGTGYTF. Here the CDR3 DNA reads TGTGCCAGCAGTGAAAGAGGGACAGGGACCGGCTACACCTTC.

The chain couples TRBV20-1 to TRBJ2-5; possibly TRBD1 for D (5 bases). In germline, CDR1 is DFQATT, CDR2 SNEGSKA (reference sequence). The CDR3 sequence is 11 residues long. Trimming took 2 bases from V and 5 from J, leaving 6 bases between them. CDR3 sequence: CSARQGETQYF. For the CDR3, the DNA is TGCAGTGCTAGACAGGGTGAGACCCAGTACTTC.

This chain uses TRBV5-1 with TRBJ1-4; 7 bases map to TRBD1. The CDR3 extends over 14 amino acids. The V gene end was trimmed by 5 bases and the J gene end by 5 bases; junction bases not matched to a gene: 6. Germline values: CDR1 SGHRS, CDR2 YFSETQ. CDR3 sequence (DNA): TGCGCCAGCAGTCTAGGGGGCTCGAATGAAAAACTGTTTTTT. Amino acid sequence: CASSLGGSNEKLFF.

The V gene is TRBV4-3, the J gene TRBJ2-1, with TRBD1 matching 8 bases. The CDR3 is made up of 17 amino acids. Per germline, CDR1 LGHNA and CDR2 YSLEER. The V and J ends lost 0 bases and 4 bases, in that order; junction bases with no gene match: 8. CDR3 nucleotides: TGCGCCAGCAGCCAAGAAGGGCAGGGGGCTATTTACAATGAGCAGTTCTTC. Protein product: CASSQEGQGAIYNEQFF.

The chain joins TRBV5-1 to TRBJ2-6, with D maybe TRBD1 (5 bases). Trimming took 4 bases from V and 3 from J, leaving 8 bases between them. The CDR3 runs 14 residues. Per germline, CDR1 SGHRS and CDR2 YFSETQ. The CDR3: CASSQGVGANVLTF. CDR3 coding DNA: TGCGCCAGCAGCCAAGGGGTTGGGGCCAACGTCCTGACTTTC.

This clone was detected once. The chain carries TRBV5-4 and TRBJ2-7; TRBD2 is a possible D gene (6 bases). The ends were cut back, 4 bases at V and 3 bases at J, with 11 bases in the middle. The CDR3 contains 13 residues. Germline loops: CDR1 SGHNT, CDR2 YYREEE (reference sequence). CDR3 DNA: TGTGCCAGCAGCCCGTCGGGACTCTACGAGCAGTACTTC. This sequence encodes CASSPSGLYEQYF.

The chain couples TRBV5-6 to TRBJ1-5; D possibly corresponds to TRBD1 (5 bases). The germline V gene encodes CDR1 SGHDT and CDR2 YYEEEE. V gave up 2 bases and J gave up 1 base, with 10 bases separating them. The CDR3 covers 15 residues. CDR3 amino acids: CASSFQGPSNQPQHF. CDR3 nucleotide sequence: TGTGCCAGCAGCTTTCAGGGCCCCAGCAATCAGCCCCAGCATTTT.

V gene TRBV21-1 combines with J gene TRBJ1-4; the D call in the table, TRBD1, was not verified against the DNA. TRBV21-1 counts as a pseudogene. The CDR3 covers 13 residues. CDR3 bases: TGTGCCAGCAGCAACTGGAACAGGGGTACACTGTTTTTT. Its protein is CASSNWNRGTLFF.

This rearrangement joins TRBV27 to TRBJ1-6; possible D gene TRBD1, 6 bases. This CDR3 contains 15 residues. Germline-derived CDR1 and CDR2 are MNHEY and SMNVEV (reference sequence). V lost 6 bases and J 7 bases, leaving 16 bases between the germline ends. DNA for the CDR3: TGTGCCAGCAGGCCCCCAGGGGCCGGGAATTCACCCCTCCACTTT. Protein product: CASRPPGAGNSPLHF.

This clone has just a few counts. This sequence joins TRBV30 and TRBJ1-6; 8 bases align to TRBD1. Looked up from germline, CDR1 is GTSNPN and CDR2 is SVGIG (reference sequence). The J segment lost 7 bases and the V segment lost 4 bases, leaving 9 bases of the junction unmatched. The CDR3 is 15 residues long. The CDR3 nucleotides read TGTGCCTGGACTTTACAGGGGGTAAACAATTCACCCCTCCACTTT. Its protein product is CAWTLQGVNNSPLHF.

This clone turned up a few times. This chain joins TRBV11-1 and TRBJ2-3, with TRBD2 identical over 11 bases. V was clipped by 0 bases and J by 6 bases; unmatched bases: 8. The V gene's germline CDR1 is SGHAT and CDR2 FQDESV (reference sequence). CDR3 size: 17 residues. The CDR3 here is CASSLAYTSGSSDTQYF. CDR3 nucleotide sequence: TGTGCCAGCAGCTTAGCGTATACTAGCGGGAGTTCGGATACGCAGTATTTT.

This clone was seen more than once but under ten times. The chain joins TRBV6-1 to TRBJ1-2; tentative D call: TRBD1 (5 bases). The CDR3 sequence is 15 residues long. V gave up 0 bases and J gave up 3 bases, with 11 bases separating them. Germline V gene lookup returns CDR1 MNHNS and CDR2 SASEGT. This CDR3 is CASSEAGTGYYGYTF. The CDR3 bases are TGTGCCAGCAGTGAAGCGGGAACAGGTTACTATGGCTACACCTTC.

The chain carries TRBV18 and TRBJ1-6; weak D call: TRBD1 (5 bases). The CDR3 covers 14 residues. Germline V CDR1 and CDR2: KGHSH, LQKENI. Trimming took off 3 bases at V and 5 bases at J, with 8 bases between the two ends. CDR3 DNA sequence: TGTGCCAGCTCACCCCTACAGGATAATTCACCCCTCCACTTT. This codes for CASSPLQDNSPLHF. Together with reference TRBV18 and TRBJ1-6, the CDR3 gives the full variable domain: NAGVMQNPRHLVRRRGQEARLRCSPMKGHSHVYWYRQLPEEGLKFMVYLQKENIIDESGMPKERFSAEFPKEGPSILRIQQVVRGDSAAYFCASSPLQDNSPLHFGNGTRLTVT.

The chain is built from TRBV6-5 and TRBJ1-1; 8 bases match TRBD1. Germline trimming cut 2 bases from V and 4 bases from J; bases unmatched to any gene: 9. The CDR3 covers 16 residues. The germline gives CDR1 MNHEY, CDR2 SVGAGI. The CDR3 loop reads CASSYGAGGLRTEAFF. CDR3 coding DNA: TGTGCCAGCAGTTACGGGGCAGGGGGCCTTCGCACTGAAGCTTTCTTT.

The genes are TRBV20-1 and TRBJ1-2; no firm D call. Germline CDR1 and CDR2: DFQATT and SNEGSKA (reference sequence). This CDR3 has 11 residues. V shed 8 bases and J shed 8 bases, with 15 bases lying between them. The CDR3 DNA is TGCAGTCGGGAGGGCGTGGGGGGCTACACCTTC. It encodes CSREGVGGYTF.

V gene TRBV11-3 combines with J gene TRBJ2-3; 14 nucleotides align to TRBD2. Germline V gene data show CDR1 as SGHNT and CDR2 as YENEEA. The CDR3 has 18 residues. V gave up 5 bases and J gave up 1 base; unmatched junction bases: 8. The CDR3 spells CASSRGGTSGGGTDTQYF. The CDR3 coding sequence is TGTGCCAGCAGCCGAGGAGGGACTAGCGGGGGAGGCACAGATACGCAGTATTTT.

As to this clone: One base away lies a much larger clone, so this may be a sequencing read error. The sample holds other DNA sequences that translate to the same CDR3. The chain joins TRBV5-1 to TRBJ1-1; TRBD1 matches at 7 bases. There are 14 residues in the CDR3. Unmatched junction bases numbered 3, after V lost 3 bases and J lost 1 base. Germline lookup yields CDR1 SGHRS and CDR2 YFSETQ. Here the CDR3 reads CASSSGQPNTEAFF. The CDR3 region has the DNA TGCGCCAGCAGCTCGGGACAGCCGAACACTGAAGCTTTCTTT.

The rearrangement uses TRBV28 and TRBJ1-2, with D possibly TRBD1 on 5 matching bases. The germline V and J ends were trimmed by 5 bases and 3 bases, with 13 bases remaining between them. The CDR3 covers 14 residues. The germline V gene encodes CDR1 MDHEN and CDR2 SYDVKM. CDR3 sequence (DNA): TGTGCCAGCAGTACCCGACAGACCTACTATGGCTACACCTTC. Translation gives CASSTRQTYYGYTF.

CDR3 protein: CASSTPGGSNEKLFF. As DNA, the CDR3 is TGTGCCAGCAGTACCCCAGGGGGAAGTAATGAAAAACTGTTTTTT. The chain joins TRBV28 to TRBJ1-4; TRBD1 matches 7 bases. CDR3 size: 15 residues. Germline CDR1 MDHEN, CDR2 SYDVKM. With 5 bases clipped from V and 4 bases from J, the junction kept 7 bases outside the gene matches. Full variable domain (remainder filled in from reference TRBV28 and TRBJ1-4): DVKVTQSSRYLVKRTGEKVFLECVQDMDHENMFWYRQDPGLGLRLIYFSYDVKMKEKGDIPEGYSVSREKKERFSLILESASTNQTSMYLCASSTPGGSNEKLFFGSGTQLSVL.

The chain carries TRBV6-2 or TRBV6-3 and TRBJ2-1; TRBD2 agrees at 8 bases. The CDR3 extends over 15 amino acids. V trimming: 6 bases; J trimming: 7 bases; junction bases outside the gene matches: 11. From germline, CDR1 is MNHEY and CDR2 SVGEGT. In DNA form, the CDR3 reads TGTGCCAGCAGCTCTCCCCACAGCGGGAGAAATGAGCAGTTCTTC. Translated, it gives CASSSPHSGRNEQFF.

The CDR3 bases are TGTGCCAGCAGCACGTCTGGGACAGTCCATGGCTACACCTTC. Amino acids: CASSTSGTVHGYTF. The chain recombines TRBV28 with TRBJ1-2; 7 nucleotides match TRBD1. The CDR3 is made up of 14 amino acids. The ends lost 6 bases at V and 6 bases at J; junction bases unmatched: 10. CDR1 MDHEN and CDR2 SYDVKM come from the germline V gene.

This rearrangement joins TRBV28 to TRBJ2-1; TRBD2 aligns across 13 bases. This CDR3 is built from 15 residues. V was pared by 6 bases and J by 6 bases, with 5 bases of the junction left unmatched. Looked up from germline, CDR1 is MDHEN and CDR2 is SYDVKM. The DNA for the CDR3 is TGTGCCAGCAGAGAACTAGCGGGAGGGGTCAATGAGCAGTTCTTC. Translating gives CASRELAGGVNEQFF.

This clone occurred a few times. The J gene is TRBJ1-2, the V gene TRBV6-1; 9 bases match TRBD1. Germline CDR1 is MNHNS and CDR2 is SASEGT. V lost 2 bases and J lost 7; bases outside the gene matches: 17. This CDR3 region has 18 residues. DNA of the CDR3: TGTGCCAGCAGTGAACAACTGTATCGAATGGGACAGGGTTCTGGCTACACCTTC. Translated: CASSEQLYRMGQGSGYTF.

The chain links TRBV2 to TRBJ2-1; TRBD2 is a possible D gene (6 bases). The germline V and J ends were trimmed by 2 bases and 2 bases, with 10 bases remaining between them. CDR3 size: 15 residues. Germline V gene sequence: CDR1 SNHLY, CDR2 FYNNEI. In DNA form, the CDR3 reads TGTGCCAGCAGTGAAATACTAGCAGCCTACAATGAGCAGTTCTTC. It codes for CASSEILAAYNEQFF.

The CDR3 here is CASRATGNSGANVLTF. The CDR3 DNA follows: TGTGCCAGCAGGGCTACAGGCAACTCTGGGGCCAACGTCCTGACTTTC. This chain links TRBV6-6 with TRBJ2-6; weak D call: TRBD1 (5 bases). Trimming stripped 6 bases from V and 0 bases from J, with 12 bases between. CDR1 is MNHNY, CDR2 SVGAGI, per germline (reference sequence). This CDR3 contains 16 residues.